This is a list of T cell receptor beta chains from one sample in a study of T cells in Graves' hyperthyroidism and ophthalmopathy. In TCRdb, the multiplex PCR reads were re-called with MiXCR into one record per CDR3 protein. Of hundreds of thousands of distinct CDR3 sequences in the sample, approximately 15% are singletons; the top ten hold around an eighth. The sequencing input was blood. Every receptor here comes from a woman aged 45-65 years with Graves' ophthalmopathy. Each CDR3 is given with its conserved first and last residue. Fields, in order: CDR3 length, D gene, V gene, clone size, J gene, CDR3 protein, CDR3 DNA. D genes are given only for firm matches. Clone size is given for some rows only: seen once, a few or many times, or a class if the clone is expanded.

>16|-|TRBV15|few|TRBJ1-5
CATSSLPLDRNQPQHF
TGTGCCACCAGCAGCCTACCTCTGGACAGAAATCAGCCCCAGCATTTT
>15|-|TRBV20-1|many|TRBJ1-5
CSARKGDYSNQPQHF
TGCAGTGCTAGAAAGGGGGACTATAGCAATCAGCCCCAGCATTTT
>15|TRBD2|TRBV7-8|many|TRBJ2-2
CASRTGTSNTGELFF
TGTGCCAGCAGAACCGGGACTAGTAACACCGGGGAGCTGTTTTTT
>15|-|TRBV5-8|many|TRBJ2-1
CASSLTGAGIYEQFF
TGTGCCAGCAGCTTGACGGGGGCTGGTATATATGAGCAGTTCTTC
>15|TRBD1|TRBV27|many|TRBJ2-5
CASRRQGGKQETQYF
TGTGCCAGCAGGAGACAGGGGGGAAAACAAGAGACCCAGTACTTC
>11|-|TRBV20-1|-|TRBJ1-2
CSAQPGLGYTF
TGCAGTGCTCAACCGGGACTAGGCTACACCTTC
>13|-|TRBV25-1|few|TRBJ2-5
CASREDLQETQYF
TGTGCCAGCAGGGAGGACCTACAAGAGACCCAGTACTTC
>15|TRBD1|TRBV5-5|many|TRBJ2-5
CASSRRDRGQGTQYF
TGTGCCAGCAGCCGCCGGGACAGGGGGCAAGGGACCCAGTACTTC
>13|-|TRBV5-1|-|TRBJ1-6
CASSLRSDSPLHF
TGCGCCAGCAGCCTCAGATCCGATTCACCCCTCCACTTT
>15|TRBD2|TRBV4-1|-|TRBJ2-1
CASSQVGAGVNEQFF
TGCGCCAGCAGCCAGGTCGGAGCGGGAGTCAACGAGCAGTTCTTC
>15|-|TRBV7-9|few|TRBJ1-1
CASRPWVYMNTEAFF
TGTGCCAGCAGACCATGGGTTTACATGAACACTGAAGCTTTCTTT
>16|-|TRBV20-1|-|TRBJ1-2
CSASVGPLQGTYGYTF
TGCAGTGCTAGTGTGGGCCCTCTACAGGGAACCTATGGCTACACCTTC
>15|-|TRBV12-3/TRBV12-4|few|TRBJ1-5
CASTLGGGSNQPQHF
TGTGCCAGCACCCTCGGGGGGGGAAGCAATCAGCCCCAGCATTTT
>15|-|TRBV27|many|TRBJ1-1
CASSFRMRLSTEAFF
TGTGCCAGCAGTTTCCGTATGCGGTTAAGCACTGAAGCTTTCTTT
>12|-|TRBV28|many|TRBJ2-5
CASSFGGLAQYF
TGTGCCAGCAGTTTTGGGGGGCTGGCCCAGTACTTC
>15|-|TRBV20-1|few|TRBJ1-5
CSAREPGRSNQPQHF
TGCAGTGCTAGAGAACCAGGGCGAAGCAATCAGCCCCAGCATTTT
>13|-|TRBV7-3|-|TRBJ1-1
CASSPAWGAEAFF
TGTGCCAGCAGCCCCGCTTGGGGTGCTGAAGCTTTCTTT
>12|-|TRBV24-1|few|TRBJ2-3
CATSESTDTQYF
TGTGCCACCAGTGAAAGCACAGATACGCAGTATTTT
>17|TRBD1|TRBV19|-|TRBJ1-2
CASSIAGTGGFATGYTF
TGTGCCAGTAGTATAGCCGGGACAGGGGGCTTTGCTACTGGCTACACCTTC
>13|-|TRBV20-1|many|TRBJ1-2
CSGPPQGVYGYTF
TGCAGTGGTCCCCCACAGGGAGTCTATGGCTACACCTTC
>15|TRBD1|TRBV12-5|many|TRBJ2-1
CASGSGQGRDNEQFF
TGTGCTAGTGGTTCCGGACAGGGGCGAGACAATGAGCAGTTCTTC
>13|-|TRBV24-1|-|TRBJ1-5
CATSEEGFQPQHF
TGTGCCACCAGTGAGGAGGGGTTTCAGCCCCAGCATTTT
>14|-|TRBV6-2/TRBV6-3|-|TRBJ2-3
CASSYSRLVDTQYF
TGTGCCAGCAGTTACTCGAGACTAGTGGATACGCAGTATTTT
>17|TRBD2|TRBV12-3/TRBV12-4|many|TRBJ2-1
CASSLGRLAGGVDEQFF
TGTGCCAGCAGTTTAGGCCGACTAGCGGGAGGGGTCGATGAGCAGTTCTTC
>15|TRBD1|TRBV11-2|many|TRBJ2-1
CASSPFGTGVYEQFF
TGTGCCAGCAGCCCCTTCGGGACAGGGGTTTATGAGCAGTTCTTC
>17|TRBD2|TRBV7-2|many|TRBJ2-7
CASSLEPGLAGSYEQYF
TGTGCCAGCAGCTTAGAACCGGGACTAGCGGGGAGTTACGAGCAGTACTTC
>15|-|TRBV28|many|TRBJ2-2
CASRLGTVNTGELFF
TGTGCCAGCAGATTGGGGACGGTGAACACCGGGGAGCTGTTTTTT
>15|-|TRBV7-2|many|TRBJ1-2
CASSLGMSNNYGYTF
TGTGCCAGCAGCTTAGGGATGAGTAACAACTATGGCTACACCTTC
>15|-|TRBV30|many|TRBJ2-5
CAWSSAWGQRETQYF
TGTGCCTGGAGTTCCGCGTGGGGCCAAAGGGAGACCCAGTACTTC
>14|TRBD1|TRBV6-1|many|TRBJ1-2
CASSQRDSNYGYTF
TGTGCCAGCAGTCAGCGGGACAGCAACTATGGCTACACCTTC
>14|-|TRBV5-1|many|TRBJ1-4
CASSPGQLNEKLFF
TGCGCCAGCAGCCCCGGACAGCTTAATGAAAAACTGTTTTTT
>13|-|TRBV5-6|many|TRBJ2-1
CASSLSSGYEQFF
TGTGCCAGCAGCTTGTCCAGCGGGTATGAGCAGTTCTTC
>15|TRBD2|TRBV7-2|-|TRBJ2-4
CASSLGLAGVGFQYF
TGTGCCAGCAGCTTAGGACTAGCGGGAGTGGGGTTTCAGTACTTC
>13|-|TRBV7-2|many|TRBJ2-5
CASSDRSGETQYF
TGTGCCAGCAGCGACAGGTCAGGAGAGACCCAGTACTTC
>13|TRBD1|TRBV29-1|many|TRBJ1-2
CSVTGIVSYGYTF
TGCAGCGTGACAGGGATCGTGAGCTATGGCTACACCTTC
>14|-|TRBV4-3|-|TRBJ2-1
CASSQDRLYNEQFF
TGCGCCAGCAGCCAAGATAGGTTATACAATGAGCAGTTCTTC
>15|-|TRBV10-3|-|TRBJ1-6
CAIRGGFLDNSPLHF
TGTGCCATCAGAGGAGGGTTCCTCGATAATTCACCCCTCCACTTT
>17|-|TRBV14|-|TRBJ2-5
CASSQDARRDTRETQYF
TGTGCCAGCAGCCAAGACGCCCGCAGGGATACTCGGGAGACCCAGTACTTC
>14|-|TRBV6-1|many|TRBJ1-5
CASRSLSLNQPQHF
TGTGCCAGCAGATCCCTTAGTCTCAATCAGCCCCAGCATTTT
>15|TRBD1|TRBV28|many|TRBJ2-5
CASSLSGQGGETQYF
TGTGCCAGCAGTTTATCCGGACAGGGTGGGGAGACCCAGTACTTC
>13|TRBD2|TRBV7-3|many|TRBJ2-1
CASSSTREAQQFF
TGTGCCAGCAGCAGTACACGGGAGGCGCAGCAGTTCTTC
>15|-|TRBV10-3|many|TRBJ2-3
CAIGGIGMSTDTQYF
TGTGCCATCGGGGGTATCGGGATGAGCACAGATACGCAGTATTTT
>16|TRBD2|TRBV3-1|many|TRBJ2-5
CASSLGLLAGVETQYF
TGTGCCAGCAGCCTAGGCTTACTAGCGGGAGTAGAGACCCAGTACTTC
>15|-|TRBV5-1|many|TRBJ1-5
CASSYTGESNQPQHF
TGCGCCAGCAGCTACACGGGGGAAAGCAATCAGCCCCAGCATTTT
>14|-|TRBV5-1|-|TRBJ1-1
CASRDLQGDTEAFF
TGCGCCAGCAGGGATTTGCAGGGAGACACTGAAGCTTTCTTT
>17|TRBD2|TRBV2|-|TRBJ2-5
CASSVSSRVAGEETQYF
TGTGCCAGCAGTGTGTCGTCTCGGGTAGCGGGAGAAGAGACCCAGTACTTC
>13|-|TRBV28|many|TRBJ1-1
CASRPGGFTEAFF
TGTGCCAGCAGGCCGGGCGGGTTCACTGAAGCTTTCTTT
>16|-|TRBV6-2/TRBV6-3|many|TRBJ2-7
CASSPLGSEWDYEQYF
TGTGCCAGCAGCCCTTTGGGGAGCGAGTGGGACTACGAGCAGTACTTC
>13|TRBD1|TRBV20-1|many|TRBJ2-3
CRARTGSTDTQYF
TGCAGAGCCCGGACAGGCAGCACAGATACGCAGTATTTT
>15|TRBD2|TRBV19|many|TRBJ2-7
CASRMTSGRIDEQYF
TGTGCCAGTAGAATGACTAGCGGGAGGATCGACGAGCAGTACTTC
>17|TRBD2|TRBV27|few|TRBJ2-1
CASSPGKRDRAYNEQFF
TGTGCCAGCAGTCCCGGGAAGCGGGACCGAGCCTACAATGAGCAGTTCTTC
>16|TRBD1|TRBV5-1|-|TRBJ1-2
CASSLEDQGGDYGYTF
TGCGCCAGCAGCTTGGAAGATCAGGGGGGCGACTATGGCTACACCTTC
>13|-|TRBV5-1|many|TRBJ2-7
CASSFSAGAEQYF
TGCGCCAGCAGCTTCTCGGCAGGGGCCGAGCAGTACTTC
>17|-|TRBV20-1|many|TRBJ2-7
CSARGTAIAGYSYEQYF
TGCAGTGCTCGAGGGACAGCAATAGCGGGATACTCCTACGAGCAGTACTTC
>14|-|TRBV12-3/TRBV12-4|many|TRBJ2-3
CASSLERPPDTQYF
TGTGCCAGCAGTTTAGAGCGGCCCCCAGATACGCAGTATTTT
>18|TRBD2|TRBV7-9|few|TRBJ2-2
CASSLASGIQSNTGELFF
TGTGCCAGCAGCCTGGCTAGCGGGATACAATCGAACACCGGGGAGCTGTTTTTT